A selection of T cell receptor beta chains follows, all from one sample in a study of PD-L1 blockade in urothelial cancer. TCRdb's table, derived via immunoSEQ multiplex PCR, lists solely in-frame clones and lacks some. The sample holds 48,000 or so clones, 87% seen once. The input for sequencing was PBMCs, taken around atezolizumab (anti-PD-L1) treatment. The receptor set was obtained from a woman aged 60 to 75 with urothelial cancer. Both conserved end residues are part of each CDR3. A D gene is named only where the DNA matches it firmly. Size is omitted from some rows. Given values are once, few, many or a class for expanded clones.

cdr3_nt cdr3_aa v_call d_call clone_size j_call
TGCGCCAGCAGCCAAGATTGGAGTAGCGGATACTCCTACAATGAGCAGTTCTTC CASSQDWSSGYSYNEQFF TRBV4-3 NA NA TRBJ2-1
TGTGCCATCTCTTATACCACAGGACAGAACTACGAGCAGTACTTC CAISYTTGQNYEQYF TRBV10-3 NA NA TRBJ2-7
TGTGCCAGCAGAGGGGAGGGACATATTAACTATGGCTACACCTTC CASRGEGHINYGYTF TRBV6-1 NA once TRBJ1-2
TGTGCCAGCAGCCCCCTCGACACTGGAATCTCTGGAAACACCATATATTTT CASSPLDTGISGNTIYF TRBV4-2 NA NA TRBJ1-3
TGTGCCAGCAGCCCTTGGACAGGGGTAACCTACGAGCAGTACTTC CASSPWTGVTYEQYF TRBV7-2 TRBD1 NA TRBJ2-7
TGTGCCAGCAGCCTCTACGGACTGTACGAGCAGTACTTC CASSLYGLYEQYF TRBV5-6 NA NA TRBJ2-7
TGTGCCAGCAGCCCGGGACAGGGGGCTTACCAAGAGACCCAGTACTTC CASSPGQGAYQETQYF TRBV11-3 TRBD1 NA TRBJ2-5
TGTGCCAGCTCGACACAGGGGGACTTTCAAGAGACCCAGTACTTC CASSTQGDFQETQYF TRBV18 TRBD1 NA TRBJ2-5
TGTGCCAGCAGCCTCGGGACAGGGGCTTTCGGGGAGCTGTTTTTT CASSLGTGAFGELFF TRBV11-2 TRBD1 NA TRBJ2-2
TGCGCCAGCAGCCAAGATCTGAACCGGTACACAGATACGCAGTATTTT CASSQDLNRYTDTQYF TRBV4-3 NA NA TRBJ2-3
TGTGCCAGTAGTGTTACAGGGGTCGCAGATACGCAGTATTTT CASSVTGVADTQYF TRBV19 TRBD1 NA TRBJ2-3
TGTGCCAGCTCACCTCGGACGGGAATGAACACTGAAGCTTTCTTT CASSPRTGMNTEAFF TRBV18 NA NA TRBJ1-1
TGTGCCAGTAGTATTAAGGGATGGGGACAGAGAGAGACCCAGTACTTC CASSIKGWGQRETQYF TRBV19 TRBD1 NA TRBJ2-5
TGTGCCAGCAGCTCCATTTCCTACGAGCAGTACTTC CASSSISYEQYF TRBV7-9 NA NA TRBJ2-7
TGTGCCAGCAGCTTGGGAGGGTTCGGCCAGCCCCAGCATTTT CASSLGGFGQPQHF TRBV5-6 NA NA TRBJ1-5
TGTGCCAGCAGACAAGAACAGGCCGCTAACTATGGCTACACCTTC CASRQEQAANYGYTF TRBV6-1 NA NA TRBJ1-2
TGTGCCAGCAGCCAAGGCCAGGGGGCTTACAATGAGCAGTTCTTC CASSQGQGAYNEQFF TRBV4-2 TRBD1 NA TRBJ2-1
TGTGCCAGCAGGGGACAGGTGTCCGCCATCAATCAGCCCCAGCATTTT CASRGQVSAINQPQHF TRBV28 TRBD1 NA TRBJ1-5
TGTGCCAGCAGCCAACCCCTGACAGGGCTAGGTCAGCCCCAGCATTTT CASSQPLTGLGQPQHF TRBV4-2 TRBD1 NA TRBJ1-5
TGTGCCAGCAGTGGGACAGGTTCCTCTGGGGCCAACGTCCTGACTTTC CASSGTGSSGANVLTF TRBV6-4 TRBD1 NA TRBJ2-6
TGTGCCAGTAGTCGGCCCTTAGCGGGAGCCCTCCTGGGAGGGCAGTTCTTC CASSRPLAGALLGGQFF TRBV19 TRBD2 once TRBJ2-1
TGTGCCAGCAGCGTAGTAGCGGTACCGGGCGATGAGCAGTTCTTC CASSVVAVPGDEQFF TRBV9 NA NA TRBJ2-1
TGCGCCAGCAGCTTGGCGCGGACGGTGGGGCTCTATGGCTACACCTTC CASSLARTVGLYGYTF TRBV5-1 NA NA TRBJ1-2
TGCGCCTCCTCTGGCGGGGGTCCACCCTCCTACAATGAGCAGTTCTTC CASSGGGPPSYNEQFF TRBV10-2 TRBD2 NA TRBJ2-1
TGTGCCAGCAGCAACAGGAATGAAAAACTGTTTTTT CASSNRNEKLFF TRBV21-1 NA NA TRBJ1-4
TGTGCCAGTAGTATTACAGGGGGCCGGGCCGGGGAGCTGTTTTTT CASSITGGRAGELFF TRBV19 TRBD1 once TRBJ2-2
TGTGCCAGTAGTAGGGACAGGGTTGGCTACGAGCAGTACTTC CASSRDRVGYEQYF TRBV19 TRBD1 NA TRBJ2-7
TGTGCCAGCAGCGTAGATCCCCGGACAGGGCGTTCCTACGAGCAGTACTTC CASSVDPRTGRSYEQYF TRBV9 TRBD1 NA TRBJ2-7
TGTGCCAGCAGCCAACGGACTAGCGGAGAAGAGACCCAGTACTTC CASSQRTSGEETQYF TRBV4-2 TRBD2 NA TRBJ2-5
TGTGCCAGCAGTTTGACTAGCGGATCAAGCTCCTACAATGAGCAGTTCTTC CASSLTSGSSSYNEQFF TRBV28 TRBD2 NA TRBJ2-1
TGTGCCAGTATCAAACGGGGGACAGGGGGCAGAGATACGCAGTATTTT CASIKRGTGGRDTQYF TRBV19 TRBD1 NA TRBJ2-3
TGTGCCAGCAGTGAGGTAATGGCGGGGGCGCGTCAGCCCCAGCATTTT CASSEVMAGARQPQHF TRBV6-1 NA few TRBJ1-5
TGTGCCAGCAGCTCAGACGGGACAGGGGGGATATATGGCTACACCTTC CASSSDGTGGIYGYTF TRBV9 TRBD1 NA TRBJ1-2
TGTGCCAGTAGCGGGACAGGGGGCTTTCAGCCCCAGCATTTT CASSGTGGFQPQHF TRBV19 TRBD1 few TRBJ1-5
TGCGCCAGCAGCTTGGCGGGGGAGCCTAATACGCAGTATTTT CASSLAGEPNTQYF TRBV5-1 NA NA TRBJ2-3
TGTGCCAGCAGCCCCACTAGCGGGGGGACCACAGATACGCAGTATTTT CASSPTSGGTTDTQYF TRBV5-4 TRBD2 NA TRBJ2-3
TGCGCCAGCAGCCCCGCAGGGGCTTCAGGCTACGAGCAGTACTTC CASSPAGASGYEQYF TRBV5-1 NA NA TRBJ2-7
TGTGCCAGCAGCTTAGCTCCGGGACTAGCGGGAGTTGAGCAGTTCTTC CASSLAPGLAGVEQFF TRBV7-6 TRBD2 few TRBJ2-1
TGCAGCCAAAGCGGGGAGGCAGATACGCAGTATTTT CSQSGEADTQYF TRBV29-1 TRBD2 NA TRBJ2-3
TGTGCCAGCAGCTTGGTTCCACCGGGGGGATCACCCCTCCACTTT CASSLVPPGGSPLHF TRBV5-4 NA NA TRBJ1-6
TGTGCCAGCAGCCTGGGGCGTTCCTACAATGAGCAGTTCTTC CASSLGRSYNEQFF TRBV11-2 NA NA TRBJ2-1
TGTGCCAGCAGTGAAGGGAGGGTCTACGGCTACACCTTC CASSEGRVYGYTF TRBV2 NA NA TRBJ1-2
TGTGCCAGCAGCTTAGAAAGAGACAGGGCCCCTGAAGCTTTCTTT CASSLERDRAPEAFF TRBV11-3 TRBD1 NA TRBJ1-1
TGCGCCAGCGGCGTGGGGAGGCCGAACACCGGGGAGCTGTTTTTT CASGVGRPNTGELFF TRBV5-1 NA NA TRBJ2-2
TGCGCCAGCAGCCAAGATTGGATCACACTGGAGATGAACACTGAAGCTTTCTTT CASSQDWITLEMNTEAFF TRBV4-3 NA few TRBJ1-1